The clone carrying this T cell receptor (beta chain) was counted a few times. The authors prepared the TCRbeta library with unique molecular identifiers. TCRdb fed the PCR reads into MiXCR, producing one record per CDR3 protein. The table has about a million distinct CDR3 sequences, roughly 29% seen once. The source of the sample is a study of T-cell reconstitution after alpha-beta-depleted transplantation in children. Trimming cost V 3 bases and J 2 bases, with 13 bases left between them. CDR3 length equals 15 residues. Germline CDR1 is MGHRA and CDR2 is YSYEKL. This TCR derives from a boy in the first two years of life who had a stem cell transplant for SCID, so the T cells may come from the graft donor. The specimen comprised PBMCs, mostly from graft donor cells, sampled 360 days after TCRalphabeta/CD19-depleted stem cell transplant. This chain connects TRBV4-1 to TRBJ1-2; D is ambiguous. CDR3 region: CASSQANPGNYGYTF. The CDR3 nucleotides are TGCGCCAGCAGCCAGGCCAATCCAGGCAACTATGGCTACACCTTC.